This T cell receptor (beta chain) is from a study of blood T cell repertoires in COVID-19. The CDR3 totals 18 residues. CDR1 is SGHRS and CDR2 is YFSETQ in the germline V gene. Unmatched junction bases numbered 11, after V lost 0 bases and J lost 5 bases. In the study's own analysis: Reference gene primer amplification in the assay estimated nucleated cell counts. TCRdb keeps only in-frame clones here, not all; method: immunoSEQ multiplex PCR. The DNA gave D and trimming, while V, J and clone size come from that table. Of 110,000 to 150,000 clones listed, approximately 90% were seen once; the top ten hold about 2.9%.

This chain links TRBV5-1 with TRBJ2-5; 12 bases line up with TRBD2. This receptor was identified in a man aged 60-69 years with active or convalescent COVID-19. Sequencing was performed on peripheral blood. The CDR3 nucleotides read TGCGCCAGCAGCTTGGCTCTTACTAGCGGGGGGTCTGGGGAGACCCAGTACTTC. This gives the protein CASSLALTSGGSGETQYF.